The rows below give T cell receptor beta chains drawn from one sample of a study of blood T cell repertoires in COVID-19. Method: immunoSEQ multiplex PCR; TCRdb's copy keeps in-frame clones and lacks some. The sample lists 150,000 to 200,000 clones, over 80% occurring once. What was sequenced was peripheral blood. The receptors come from a woman aged 65 to 85 with COVID-19, enrolled during active disease. CDR3s include the opening cysteine and the closing phenylalanine or tryptophan. The D gene is left open where the match is weak. A clone size is listed for some rows: how often the clone was seen (once, few, many), or a class if it is expanded.

v_gene,d_gene,abundance,j_gene,CDR3nt,CDR3aa
TRBV6-4,TRBD1,-,TRBJ2-3,TGTGCCAGCAGTCGTACAGGGGCAGATACGCAGTATTTT,CASSRTGADTQYF
TRBV7-2,-,-,TRBJ2-1,TGTGCCAGCCGGAGTAACACCTACAATGAGCAGTTCTTC,CASRSNTYNEQFF
TRBV11-2,-,-,TRBJ2-3,TGTGCCAGCAGCTCCGCGGGCACAGATACGCAGTATTTT,CASSSAGTDTQYF
TRBV9,-,once,TRBJ1-1,TGTGCCAGCAGCGCAAATCCCGGGAGGACTGAAGCTTTCTTT,CASSANPGRTEAFF
TRBV7-2,TRBD2,-,TRBJ2-5,TGTGCCAGCAGCTTAGGCCCCCCCGGGGCGGGGGGACCGCAAGAGACCCAGTACTTC,CASSLGPPGAGGPQETQYF
TRBV19,-,-,TRBJ1-4,TGTGCCAGTAGTATAAACTCTTTTGATGAAAAACTGTTTTTT,CASSINSFDEKLFF
TRBV4-1,-,-,TRBJ2-6,TGCGCCAGCAGCCAGACTCCCCAGGGTTCTGGGGCCAACGTCCTGACTTTC,CASSQTPQGSGANVLTF
TRBV7-2,TRBD2,-,TRBJ2-2,TGTGCCAGCAGCTTAACACTAGCGGGAGGGCCTAACACCGGGGAGCTGTTTTTT,CASSLTLAGGPNTGELFF
TRBV5-1,TRBD1,-,TRBJ2-2,TGCGCCAGCACCATTTCCCCCGGGACAGCGAACACCGGGGAGCTGTTTTTT,CASTISPGTANTGELFF
TRBV20-1,-,-,TRBJ2-1,TGCAGGCCCATCGGCGGGAATGAGCAGTTCTTC,CRPIGGNEQFF
TRBV4-3,-,-,TRBJ2-3,TGCGCCAGCAGCCAAGCCGGTACAGATACGCAGTATTTT,CASSQAGTDTQYF
TRBV9,TRBD2,-,TRBJ2-3,TGTGCCAGCAGCGATATTAGCGGGAGTGGCACAGATACGCAGTATTTT,CASSDISGSGTDTQYF
TRBV7-2,TRBD1,-,TRBJ2-1,TGTGCCAGCAACATGGACAGGGGTTACAATGAGCAGTTCTTC,CASNMDRGYNEQFF
TRBV5-1,TRBD1,-,TRBJ2-1,TGCGCCAGCAGCTTGAGCCCGAGAGGGGGCACGAATGAGCAGTTCTTC,CASSLSPRGGTNEQFF
TRBV12-5,TRBD2,-,TRBJ2-1,TGTGCTAGTGGTTCCCACGTTATACTAGCGGGAGCGCCCCGGTCCTACAATGAGCAGTTCTTC,CASGSHVILAGAPRSYNEQFF
TRBV5-8,-,-,TRBJ1-1,TGTGCCAGCAGCTTGGCCATTTCGGGAAACACTGAAGCTTTCTTT,CASSLAISGNTEAFF
TRBV29-1,TRBD1,-,TRBJ1-1,TGCAGCGTTGCTGGGACAGGGGGCTCAAACACTGAAGCTTTCTTT,CSVAGTGGSNTEAFF
TRBV2,TRBD1,-,TRBJ1-2,TGTGCCAGCAGTGAGACAGGGGGAGATGGCTACACCTTC,CASSETGGDGYTF
TRBV19,TRBD2,-,TRBJ2-7,TGTGCCAGTAGTATTGGACTAGCGGCCTACGAGCAGTACTTC,CASSIGLAAYEQYF
TRBV5-8,TRBD1,-,TRBJ1-2,TGTGCCAGCAGCCGCCGGACAGGGGTTGGTAGCTATGGCTACACCTTC,CASSRRTGVGSYGYTF
TRBV19,TRBD1,-,TRBJ1-3,TGTGCCAGTAGTCGAGGGGGCGCCGGTCGCTCTGGAAACACCATATATTTT,CASSRGGAGRSGNTIYF
TRBV5-4,-,once,TRBJ2-2,TGTGCCAGCAGCTCGAAAAGCGAGAACACCGGGGAGCTGTTTTTT,CASSSKSENTGELFF
TRBV6-1,TRBD1,-,TRBJ1-3,TGTGCCAGCAGTTCCCGGACAGGGAGCGGAAACACCATATATTTT,CASSSRTGSGNTIYF
TRBV28,-,-,TRBJ1-2,TGTGCCAGCAGACCCCCAGGGGCGAACTATGGCTACACCTTC,CASRPPGANYGYTF
TRBV27,-,-,TRBJ1-1,TGTGCCAGCAGTTCGACCTGGGCGAACACTGAAGCTTTCTTT,CASSSTWANTEAFF
TRBV1,-,-,TRBJ2-7,TGCACCAGCAGCCTTAGCTCCTACGAGCAGTACTTC,CTSSLSSYEQYF
TRBV9,-,-,TRBJ2-5,TGTGCCAGCAGCGAGACGACAGGCACTCAAGAGACCCAGTACTTC,CASSETTGTQETQYF
TRBV6-5,TRBD1,-,TRBJ1-2,TGTGCCAGCAGTTACTCGCAGGGGGACTATGGCTACACCTTC,CASSYSQGDYGYTF
TRBV29-1,TRBD1,-,TRBJ1-2,TGCAGCGTTGTTTGGGTTAGGGGGCCGGCTGATGGCTACACCTTC,CSVVWVRGPADGYTF
TRBV9,TRBD1,-,TRBJ1-4,TGTGCCAGCAGCCACACCGGGACAGCGGGAGGAGAAAAACTGTTTTTT,CASSHTGTAGGEKLFF
TRBV4-2,TRBD2,many,TRBJ2-3,TGTGCCAGCAGCCAAGAAAGCGGGAGAGCCAGGGCCACAGATACGCAGTATTTT,CASSQESGRARATDTQYF
TRBV6-5,-,few,TRBJ1-5,TGTGCCAGCAGTTACCCTCTAGTTGATCAGCCCCAGCATTTT,CASSYPLVDQPQHF
TRBV9,TRBD1,-,TRBJ1-5,TGTGCCAGCAGCGTAGAGGGAACAGGGGGCCAGCCCCAGCATTTT,CASSVEGTGGQPQHF
TRBV7-9,-,few,TRBJ1-1,TGTGCCAGCAGCTTATCAGGGGACACTGAAGCTTTCTTT,CASSLSGDTEAFF
TRBV18,-,-,TRBJ1-6,TGTGCCAGCTCAACTTCTACAGGGAGTTCACCCCTCCACTTT,CASSTSTGSSPLHF
TRBV11-3,TRBD2,-,TRBJ2-1,TGTGCCAGCAGCGTCGAAGGGAGGGCCCTAAATGAGCAGTTCTTC,CASSVEGRALNEQFF
TRBV28,-,-,TRBJ2-7,TGTGCCAGCAGTCCGCCCGACAGATTACAGTACGAGCAGTACTTC,CASSPPDRLQYEQYF
TRBV28,TRBD1,-,TRBJ1-1,TGTGCCAGCAGTTTCCTAACAGGGGGAGTGAACACTGAAGCTTTCTTT,CASSFLTGGVNTEAFF
TRBV28,-,-,TRBJ2-7,TGTGCCAGCACCTCCTACTCCTACGAGCAGTACTTC,CASTSYSYEQYF
TRBV9,-,-,TRBJ2-7,TGTGCCAGCCAGGGTGGGCTGGGCTCCTACGAGCAGTACTTC,CASQGGLGSYEQYF